The sequence of this TCR beta chain was determined in a study of shared clonotypes between healthy human individuals. Trimming left V 4 bases short and J 8 bases short, with 17 bases between. The CDR3 has 15 amino acids. Germline CDR1 and CDR2: LGHNA and YSLEER. Findings and limits, study-wide: Generation probability values for non-shared clonotypes were lower than those for clonotypes shared by all four donors. Shared clonotypes: approximately 4.5% naive CD4, around 3.5% naive CD8, about 2.5% memory CD4, more than 0.3% memory CD8.

Of note for this clone: Its antigen is unidentified.

In the original processing: In the immunoSEQ data, sequences were junction-only and lacked quality scores, so filtering differed. TCRdb keeps only in-frame clones here, not all; method: immunoSEQ multiplex PCR. Clone size and the V and J calls come from that table; the DNA yielded D and trimming. The data contain under 1,100,000 clones, 65% to 75% of them seen just once; the ten biggest clones take up 1.5%. Input material: memory CD4+ T cells sorted from blood. The sample's subset: CD45RA-negative fraction. J is TRBJ1-4 and V is TRBV4-3; a weak D match, TRBD1 (6 bases). This sequence originates from a man between 18 and 29 years old in good health. The CDR3 sequence is CASSPYRVVREKLFF. The CDR3 DNA follows: TGCGCCAGCAGCCCATACAGGGTAGTTCGGGAAAAACTGTTTTTT.